These 26 T cell receptor beta chains came from one sample sequenced in a study of shared clonotypes between healthy human individuals. Method: immunoSEQ multiplex PCR; TCRdb's copy keeps in-frame clones and lacks some. The sample lists more than 2,000,000 clones, approximately 93% seen once, with 0.39% in the top ten. Sequenced input: naive CD4+ T cells from PBMCs. Subset of the sample: CD45RA+ positively selected. The source of these receptors is a man in his late teens or twenties in good health. Some clones in this sample may be carry-over from other donors' samples.

Worth noting for this clone: The same CDR3 arises from other DNA sequences in this sample as well. This rearrangement joins TRBV5-1 to TRBJ2-3; 11 nucleotides match TRBD2. This CDR3 has 16 residues. With V trimmed by 0 bases and J by 3 bases, 3 bases remained unmatched. Germline CDR1 and CDR2: SGHRS and YFSETQ. Here the CDR3 reads CASSLAGTSGTDTQYF. DNA of the CDR3: TGCGCCAGCAGCTTGGCCGGGACTAGCGGTACAGATACGCAGTATTTT.

Worth noting for this clone: One junction end disagrees with the germline gene, perhaps due to a read error. The chain couples TRBV6-6 to TRBJ1-2; possible D gene TRBD1, 5 bases. Germline V gene sequence: CDR1 MNHNY, CDR2 SVGAGI (reference sequence). This CDR3 is built from 14 residues. CDR3 protein: CASTYSPGSDGYTF. The DNA for the CDR3 is TGTGCCAGCACTTACTCCCCAGGGTCGGATGGCTACACCTTC.

A few counts support this clone. CDR3 protein: CASSPDPSNQPQHF. CDR3 coding DNA: TGTGCCAGCAGTCCGGACCCTAGCAATCAGCCCCAGCATTTT. This chain connects TRBV5-4 to TRBJ1-5; D gene uncertain. The CDR3 runs to 14 residues. The germline V gene has CDR1 SGHNT and CDR2 YYREEE (reference sequence). Between the trimmed V and J ends, which lost 5 bases and 0 bases, there was a span of 9 bases. The full variable domain, rest sourced from reference TRBV5-4 and TRBJ1-5, is ETGVTQSPTHLIKTRGQQVTLRCSSQSGHNTVSWYQQALGQGPQFIFQYYREEENGRGNFPPRFSGLQFPNYSSELNVNALELDDSALYLCASSPDPSNQPQHFGDGTRLSIL.

The chain links TRBV28 to TRBJ1-5; no clear D gene. The CDR3 runs 15 residues. Trimming left V 5 bases short and J 4 bases short, with 15 bases between. Germline V gives CDR1 MDHEN, CDR2 SYDVKM. CDR3 nucleotide sequence: TGTGCCAGCAGTGACGTGGCAGGATATAATCAGCCCCAGCATTTT. Translating it yields CASSDVAGYNQPQHF.

The rearrangement links TRBV6-1 to TRBJ2-3; D call uncertain. From germline, CDR1 is MNHNS and CDR2 SASEGT. Trimming removed 5 bases from V and 0 bases from J, with 9 bases in between. The CDR3 contains 14 residues. The chain's CDR3 is CASSPTSSTDTQYF. DNA for the CDR3: TGTGCCAGCAGTCCAACCTCTAGCACAGATACGCAGTATTTT.

A word on this clone: In the same sample, other DNA sequences code for this CDR3. The DNA for the CDR3 is TGTGCCAGCAGCTTAAGCGGGAGCTCCTACAATGAGCAGTTCTTC. Its protein is CASSLSGSSYNEQFF. The chain couples TRBV7-2 to TRBJ2-1, with TRBD2 identical over 8 bases. J was trimmed by 0 bases and V by 2 bases; bases with no gene match: 0. Germline CDR1 SGHTA, CDR2 FQGNSA. CDR3 length equals 15 residues.

The chain links TRBV27 to TRBJ1-1; 7 bases are shared with TRBD1. The V gene end was trimmed by 6 bases and the J gene end by 1 base; junction bases not matched to a gene: 5. The CDR3 sequence is 14 residues long. CDR1 MNHEY and CDR2 SMNVEV come from the germline V gene (reference sequence). The CDR3: CASRGTASNTEAFF. The CDR3, as DNA: TGTGCCAGCAGAGGGACAGCTTCGAACACTGAAGCTTTCTTT.

V is TRBV21-1 and J is TRBJ1-5. TRBV21-1 is listed as a pseudogene. The CDR3 runs to 15 residues. DNA of the CDR3: TGTGCCAGCAGCAAACGCGGCGGTAGCAATCAGCCCCAGCATTTT. Amino acid sequence: CASSKRGGSNQPQHF.

The chain employs TRBV9 and TRBJ2-7; 9 nucleotides agree with TRBD1. The CDR3 is made up of 15 amino acids. V lost 4 bases to trimming and J lost 3 bases; unmatched junction nucleotides: 8. Germline V gene lookup returns CDR1 SGDLS and CDR2 YYNGEE. Here the CDR3 reads CASSSGQGTYYEQYF. As DNA, the CDR3 is TGTGCCAGCAGCTCCGGACAGGGGACTTACTACGAGCAGTACTTC.

The chain carries TRBV30 and TRBJ2-3, with D hard to call. Germline CDR1 and CDR2: GTSNPN and SVGIG (reference sequence). This CDR3 has 14 amino acids. Deletions cut 4 bases from V and 0 bases from J, with 11 bases between. DNA of the CDR3: TGTGCCTGGATCGGGTCCCTTAGCACAGATACGCAGTATTTT. It specifies CAWIGSLSTDTQYF.

J is TRBJ1-1 and V is TRBV6-5; D is unclear. Trimming took off 5 bases at V and 8 bases at J, with 18 bases between the two ends. The CDR3 spans 14 residues. Germline lookup yields CDR1 MNHEY and CDR2 SVGAGI. The CDR3 DNA reads as TGTGCCAGCAGTCCAACAGCTTCCTCCTGGGAAGCTTTCTTT. Translated: CASSPTASSWEAFF.

V gene TRBV10-3 combines with J gene TRBJ1-3, with D possibly matching TRBD1 (6 bases). Trimming pared 6 bases from V and 0 bases from J, leaving 15 bases between. CDR3 length: 16 residues. CDR1 and CDR2 from the germline V gene are ENHRY and SYGVKD. The CDR3 DNA follows: TGTGCCATCAGGGCGGGACAAAGAGACTCTGGAAACACCATATATTTT. Translated: CAIRAGQRDSGNTIYF.

The chain combines TRBV2 with TRBJ2-7, with D tentatively TRBD1 or TRBD2 (5 bases each). V gave up 5 bases and J gave up 2 bases, with 13 bases separating them. CDR1 and CDR2 (germline): SNHLY, FYNNEI. The CDR3 covers 14 residues. The CDR3: CASSTGTWTYEQYF. CDR3 in DNA: TGTGCCAGCAGTACCGGGACCTGGACCTACGAGCAGTACTTC.

The chain has TRBV19 and TRBJ2-1, with D perhaps given as TRBD1 or TRBD2 (5 bases each). V was trimmed by 8 bases and J by 9 bases, leaving 17 bases between them. CDR3 length: 13 residues. The germline V gene has CDR1 LNHDA and CDR2 SQIVND (reference sequence). CDR3 amino acids: CASRLQGVPEQFF. As DNA, the CDR3 is TGTGCCAGTCGTCTTCAGGGAGTGCCTGAGCAGTTCTTC. Complete variable domain (other parts from reference TRBV19 and TRBJ2-1): DGGITQSPKYLFRKEGQNVTLSCEQNLNHDAMYWYRQDPGQGLRLIYYSQIVNDFQKGDIAEGYSVSREKKESFPLTVTSAQKNPTAFYLCASRLQGVPEQFFGPGTRLTVL.

The V and J genes are TRBV28 and TRBJ2-7, with a weak D call TRBD2 (6 bases). V was clipped by 6 bases and J by 4 bases, with 28 bases between them. Germline V CDR1 and CDR2: MDHEN, SYDVKM. The CDR3 extends over 18 amino acids. The DNA for the CDR3 is TGTGCCAGCAGCCCCGGGTGGAGGGACGGTCGTTATCCGTACGAGCAGTACTTC. Translating gives CASSPGWRDGRYPYEQYF.

The chain links TRBV5-4 to TRBJ2-2, with D possibly being TRBD1 (6 bases). The CDR3 is 17 amino acids. The V end was cut by 1 base, the J end by 6 bases, with 19 bases between. Germline V gene sequence: CDR1 SGHNT, CDR2 YYREEE (reference sequence). CDR3 coding DNA: TGTGCCAGCAGCTTGTCGCAGGGGCGAATAGGAGCCGGGGAGCTGTTTTTT. It specifies CASSLSQGRIGAGELFF.

The rearrangement links TRBV7-2 to TRBJ1-1, with 8 bases lining up with TRBD1. The V gene's germline CDR1 is SGHTA and CDR2 FQGNSA. CDR3 length: 14 amino acids. V was pared by 3 bases and J by 3 bases, with 3 bases of the junction left unmatched. CDR3 in amino acids: CASSLVQGDTEAFF. DNA for the CDR3: TGTGCCAGCAGCTTGGTACAGGGGGACACTGAAGCTTTCTTT.

Comment on this clone: Other DNA sequences of this sample code for an identical CDR3. CDR3 in amino acids: CASSPGTSGYEQYF. CDR3 coding DNA: TGTGCCAGCAGCCCCGGGACTAGCGGATACGAGCAGTACTTC. The chain employs TRBV5-4 and TRBJ2-7, with 11 positions matching TRBD2. This CDR3 has 14 amino acids. V was clipped by 4 bases and J by 4 bases; unmatched bases: 4. From germline, CDR1 is SGHNT and CDR2 YYREEE (reference sequence).

This chain links TRBV7-3 with TRBJ2-2; 12 bases agree with TRBD2. The CDR3 has 18 amino acids. CDR1 and CDR2 (germline): SGHTA, FQGTGA. The V gene end was trimmed by 5 bases and the J gene end by 2 bases; junction bases not matched to a gene: 9. CDR3 in amino acids: CASSPRLAGEYNTGELFF. The CDR3 region has the DNA TGTGCCAGCAGCCCTAGACTAGCGGGAGAATACAACACCGGGGAGCTGTTTTTT.

The J gene is TRBJ2-2, the V gene TRBV19, with D possibly TRBD1 on 6 matching bases. Germline V gene sequence: CDR1 LNHDA, CDR2 SQIVND (reference sequence). With 8 bases removed from V and 2 bases from J, the gap between germline ends came to 9 bases. This CDR3 has 13 residues. The CDR3 sequence: CASRDTNTGELFF. CDR3 nucleotides: TGTGCCAGTCGGGACACCAACACCGGGGAGCTGTTTTTT.

In its sample, this clone was seen a few times. The rearrangement links TRBV29-1 to TRBJ1-1, with D maybe TRBD1 (5 bases). V was pared by 7 bases and J by 0 bases, with 9 bases between. The CDR3 sequence is 12 residues long. Germline values: CDR1 SQVTM, CDR2 ANQGSEA. Here the CDR3 reads CSAGTVNTEAFF. CDR3 bases: TGCAGCGCAGGGACGGTGAACACTGAAGCTTTCTTT.

J is TRBJ2-7 and V is TRBV5-6; TRBD1 matches at 8 bases. With V trimmed by 3 bases and J by 5 bases, 10 bases remained unmatched. This CDR3 contains 15 residues. The germline V gene has CDR1 SGHDT and CDR2 YYEEEE. CDR3 coding DNA: TGTGCCAGCAGCTGGAGGCAATACAGGGGGAACGAGCAGTACTTC. Its protein is CASSWRQYRGNEQYF.

The rearrangement uses TRBV29-1 and TRBJ2-1, with TRBD2 matching 8 bases. The V gene's germline CDR1 is SQVTM and CDR2 ANQGSEA. This CDR3 spans 12 amino acids. Germline trimming cut 3 bases from V and 7 bases from J; bases unmatched to any gene: 2. The CDR3 protein is CSVDRGGNEQFF. In DNA form, the CDR3 reads TGCAGCGTTGACCGGGGGGGGAATGAGCAGTTCTTC.

The gene calls are TRBV6-6 and TRBJ2-7; D may be TRBD1 (6 bases). The CDR3 loop spans 14 amino acids. Germline V gene sequence: CDR1 MNHNY, CDR2 SVGAGI (reference sequence). V lost 2 bases to trimming and J lost 2 bases, with 10 bases between them. The CDR3 nucleotides are TGTGCCAGCAGTTACGCCCCAGGGGCCTACGAGCAGTACTTC. As protein: CASSYAPGAYEQYF.

V gene TRBV4-1 combines with J gene TRBJ1-5; 8 nucleotides agree with TRBD1. The CDR3 has 13 amino acids. Trimming at V came to 4 bases and at J to 9 bases, leaving 5 bases not matched to a gene. Germline loops: CDR1 MGHRA, CDR2 YSYEKL. CDR3 residues: CASSLIQGGPQHF. Written as DNA, the CDR3 is TGCGCCAGCAGCCTCATACAGGGGGGGCCCCAGCATTTT.

CDR3 amino acids: CASSFAGGPSETQYF. Written as DNA, the CDR3 is TGTGCCAGCAGTTTTGCGGGAGGGCCTTCCGAGACCCAGTACTTC. The rearrangement uses TRBV28 and TRBJ2-5; TRBD2 matches at 9 bases. V lost 3 bases, J lost 5 bases, and 7 bases stayed unmatched. Germline-derived CDR1 and CDR2 are MDHEN and SYDVKM. The CDR3 is 15 amino acids.